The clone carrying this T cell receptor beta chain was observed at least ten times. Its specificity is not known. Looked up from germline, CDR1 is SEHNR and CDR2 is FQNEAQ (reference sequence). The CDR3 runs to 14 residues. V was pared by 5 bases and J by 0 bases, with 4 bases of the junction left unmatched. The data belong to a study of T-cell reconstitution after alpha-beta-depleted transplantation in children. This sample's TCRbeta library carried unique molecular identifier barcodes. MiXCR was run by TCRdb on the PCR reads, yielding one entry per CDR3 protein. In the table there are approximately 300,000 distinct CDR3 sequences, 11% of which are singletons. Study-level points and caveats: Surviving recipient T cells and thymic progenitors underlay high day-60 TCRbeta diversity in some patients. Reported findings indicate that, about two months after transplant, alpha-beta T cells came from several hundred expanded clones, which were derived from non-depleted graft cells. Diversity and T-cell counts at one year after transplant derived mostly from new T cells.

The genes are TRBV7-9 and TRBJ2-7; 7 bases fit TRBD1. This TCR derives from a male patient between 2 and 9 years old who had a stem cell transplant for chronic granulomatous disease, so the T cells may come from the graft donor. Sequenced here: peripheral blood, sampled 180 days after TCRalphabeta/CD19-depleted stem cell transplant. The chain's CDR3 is CASSNRQGSYEQYF. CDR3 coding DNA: TGTGCCAGCAGCAATCGACAGGGCTCCTACGAGCAGTACTTC.